One sample yielded the 15 T cell receptor beta chains listed below, sequenced in a study of cytomegalovirus exposure and HLA in healthy donors (dated by TCRdb to about 2017). The library was made by the immunoSEQ multiplex PCR assay. A mixture of 60 forward primers for TCR Vbeta segments and 13 reverse primers for TCR Jbeta segments was used in the multiplex PCR. Here the immuneACCESS table is served through TCRdb, limited to in-frame sequences with V and J called. Missing clones are a known gap in these copies; in checked studies unresolved V genes cover under half, and the rest lacks a known reason. The sample table contains 150,000 to 200,000 clones; only one count was recorded for roughly 79% of them. The top ten clones comprise 4% to 5% of the sample. Input material: PBMCs. These receptor sequences come from a woman aged 18-29 years in good health and CMV-seropositive.

The CDR3 sequence: CASSDPRGEPNEQFF. The CDR3 DNA is TGCGCCAGCAGTGACCCACGGGGGGAGCCCAATGAGCAGTTCTTC. The V and J genes are TRBV10-1 and TRBJ2-1; 7 nucleotides line up with TRBD2. Germline CDR1 is WNHNN and CDR2 is SYGVQD (reference sequence). The ends lost 3 bases at V and 6 bases at J; junction bases unmatched: 8. The CDR3 is 15 amino acids.

The count of this clone is one. The gene calls are TRBV19 and TRBJ1-6, with D hard to call. This CDR3 comprises 16 residues. Germline-derived CDR1 and CDR2 are LNHDA and SQIVND (reference sequence). V lost 5 bases, J lost 1 base, and 12 bases lay in between. CDR3 bases: TGTGCCAGTAGTTCCCGGTTTCCATCCTATAATTCACCCCTCCACTTT. The encoded protein is CASSSRFPSYNSPLHF.

A few counts support this clone. The chain couples TRBV6-5 to TRBJ1-1; D gene ambiguous. V lost 11 bases and J lost 6, with 19 bases in between. This CDR3 is built from 13 residues. CDR1 MNHEY and CDR2 SVGAGI come from the germline V gene. The CDR3 region is CASQPPGHAEAFF. CDR3 sequence (DNA): TGTGCCTCTCAGCCTCCAGGTCATGCTGAAGCTTTCTTT.

The chain recombines TRBV28 with TRBJ2-3, with 10 bases identical to TRBD2. The CDR3 has 16 residues. Germline V CDR1 and CDR2: MDHEN, SYDVKM. V was clipped by 4 bases and J by 3 bases; unmatched bases: 7. CDR3: CASSSTGLAETDTQYF. As DNA, the CDR3 is TGTGCCAGCAGTTCGACCGGACTAGCGGAAACAGATACGCAGTATTTT.

This clone is a singleton in its sample. The V gene is TRBV30, the J gene TRBJ1-5; D remains ambiguous. V was trimmed by 1 base and J by 6 bases, leaving 25 bases between them. Germline V gene lookup returns CDR1 GTSNPN and CDR2 SVGIG (reference sequence). The CDR3 has 18 residues. CDR3 sequence reads: CAWSDELTLGGLSQPQHF. In DNA, the CDR3 is TGTGCCTGGAGTGATGAGTTGACCCTGGGAGGGTTGTCTCAGCCCCAGCATTTT.

The CDR3 reads CASSSGLAGGPGQETQYF. CDR3 nucleotide sequence: TGTGCCAGCAGTTCTGGACTAGCGGGGGGGCCTGGTCAAGAGACCCAGTACTTC. This chain uses TRBV27 with TRBJ2-5; 15 nucleotides agree with TRBD2. Trimming removed 4 bases from V and 2 bases from J; junction bases left unmatched: 8. The CDR3 is 18 residues long. CDR1 is MNHEY, CDR2 SMNVEV, per germline (reference sequence).

The chain links TRBV4-3 to TRBJ1-6, with 7 bases lining up with TRBD1. The trim removed 4 bases at V and 8 bases at J, leaving 5 bases unmatched. The CDR3 consists of 14 residues. Germline V lookup: CDR1 LGHNA, CDR2 YSLEER. DNA for the CDR3: TGCGCCAGCAGCCTCGACAGGGAGGATTCACCCCTCCACTTT. Amino acid sequence: CASSLDREDSPLHF.

V and J are TRBV20-1 and TRBJ1-1; D not certain. This CDR3 is built from 11 residues. V was clipped by 5 bases and J by 1 base, with 5 bases between them. CDR1 is DFQATT and CDR2 is SNEGSKA in the germline V gene (reference sequence). The CDR3 protein is CSALRNTEAFF. CDR3 nucleotides: TGCAGTGCTCTGCGGAACACTGAAGCTTTCTTT.

The V gene is TRBV5-4, the J gene TRBJ1-1; tentatively, D is TRBD1 (6 bases). Germline CDR1 and CDR2: SGHNT and YYREEE (reference sequence). V lost 4 bases, J lost 7 bases, and 11 bases lay in between. The CDR3 has 12 amino acids. CDR3 protein: CASSRDTLEAFF. The CDR3 DNA follows: TGTGCCAGCAGCCGGGACACACTTGAAGCTTTCTTT.

This clone has just a few counts. CDR3 region: CASSTPLGGGYNEQFF. The CDR3 DNA sequence: TGTGCCAGTAGTACTCCTCTAGGCGGCGGGTACAATGAGCAGTTCTTC. The chain uses TRBV19 and TRBJ2-1; tentatively, D is TRBD2 (5 bases). Germline lookup yields CDR1 LNHDA and CDR2 SQIVND (reference sequence). This CDR3 contains 16 residues. Trimming cost V 4 bases and J 4 bases, with 17 bases left between them.

The V and J genes are TRBV7-2 and TRBJ1-2; TRBD1 agrees at 11 bases. CDR1 is SGHTA and CDR2 is FQGNSA in the germline V gene. The CDR3 extends over 14 amino acids. The ends lost 4 bases at V and 9 bases at J; junction bases unmatched: 7. The CDR3 region has the DNA TGTGCCAGCAGCTCTAGGACAGGGGGCTGGCGCTACACCTTC. Its protein is CASSSRTGGWRYTF. Full variable domain (rest looked up from reference TRBV7-2 and TRBJ1-2): GAGVSQSPSNKVTEKGKDVELRCDPISGHTALYWYRQSLGQGLEFLIYFQGNSAPDKSGLPSDRFSAERTGGSVSTLTIQRTQQEDSAVYLCASSSRTGGWRYTFGSGTRLTVV.

The sample holds a few counts of this clone. This chain links TRBV5-4 with TRBJ2-1, with 9 bases lining up with TRBD1. V was clipped by 0 bases and J by 4 bases; unmatched bases: 8. The CDR3 covers 17 residues. Per germline, CDR1 SGHNT and CDR2 YYREEE (reference sequence). The CDR3 DNA reads as TGTGCCAGCAGCTTGGGTCTGTTGGGACAGGGATACAATGAGCAGTTCTTC. Translation gives CASSLGLLGQGYNEQFF.

This chain's CDR3 is CASSLGGQGAQNEQYF. For the CDR3, the DNA is TGTGCCAGCAGCTTAGGGGGACAGGGGGCGCAGAACGAGCAGTACTTC. V gene TRBV13 combines with J gene TRBJ2-7; 12 bases align to TRBD1. Germline values: CDR1 PRHDT, CDR2 FYEKMQ (reference sequence). Unmatched junction bases numbered 5, after V lost 0 bases and J lost 5 bases. The CDR3 totals 16 residues.

There are a few counts of this clone. The chain carries TRBV15 and TRBJ1-1; D gene ambiguous. From germline, CDR1 is LNHNV and CDR2 YYDKDF (reference sequence). The CDR3 runs to 13 residues. Trimming took 4 bases from V and 2 from J, leaving 8 bases between them. CDR3 sequence: CATSKERNTEAFF. The CDR3 DNA sequence: TGTGCCACCAGCAAAGAGAGAAACACTGAAGCTTTCTTT.

The chain employs TRBV9 and TRBJ1-1; D is possibly TRBD1 (5 bases). Deletions cut 2 bases from V and 1 base from J, with 18 bases between. The germline V gene has CDR1 SGDLS and CDR2 YYNGEE. This CDR3 contains 17 residues. In DNA, the CDR3 is TGTGCCAGCAGCGTGGTCCCGGGACTCAGACCGAACACTGAAGCTTTCTTT. Protein sequence: CASSVVPGLRPNTEAFF.